Each of the 10 T cell receptor beta chains below was sequenced from the same sample in a study of T-cell reconstitution after alpha-beta-depleted transplantation in children. Preparation of the TCRbeta library involved a method that used unique molecular identifiers. TCRdb itself ran the PCR reads through MiXCR, one entry per CDR3 protein. The top ten hold approximately 5% of the sample, which has 700,000 to 850,000 distinct CDR3 sequences, roughly 16% seen once. The specimen comprised PBMCs, mostly from graft donor cells, sampled 360 days after TCRalphabeta/CD19-depleted stem cell transplant. All receptors come from a male patient younger than 18 who had a stem cell transplant for acute lymphoblastic leukemia, so the T cells may come from the graft donor.

This clonotype was found a few times. This chain links TRBV5-1 with TRBJ2-3, with unresolved D. This CDR3 contains 14 residues. Germline V gene lookup returns CDR1 SGHRS and CDR2 YFSETQ. Trimming took 0 bases from V and 5 from J, leaving 10 bases between them. The chain's CDR3 is CASSLEARRDTQYF. The CDR3 DNA is TGCGCCAGCAGCTTGGAGGCTAGACGAGATACGCAGTATTTT.

This clonotype was detected a few times. CDR3 DNA sequence: TGTGCCACCAGTGCCTCGGCCGGGAAGGGCTACGAGCAGTACTTC. Encoded protein: CATSASAGKGYEQYF. The chain has TRBV24-1 and TRBJ2-7; the D gene is possibly TRBD2 (5 bases). This CDR3 region has 15 residues. With 5 bases removed from V and 3 bases from J, the gap between germline ends came to 16 bases. Germline values: CDR1 KGHDR, CDR2 SFDVKD.

This clonotype was recorded a few times. This CDR3 is CASGLVGGIPEAFF. The DNA for the CDR3 is TGTGCTAGTGGTTTGGTAGGAGGGATCCCTGAAGCTTTCTTT. The rearrangement uses TRBV12-5 and TRBJ1-1, with no clear D. V was pared by 0 bases and J by 6 bases, with 11 bases between. Germline values: CDR1 LGHNT, CDR2 FRNRAP. The CDR3 runs to 14 residues.

This clonotype was seen a handful of times. The V and J genes are TRBV11-2 and TRBJ2-2; TRBD2 agrees at 9 bases. CDR3 length: 21 amino acids. The germline V gene encodes CDR1 SGHAT and CDR2 FQNNGV. V dropped 1 base and J dropped 0; count of bases not matched to a gene: 15. CDR3 sequence: CASSLGWDIRLAAPNTGELFF. The CDR3, as DNA: TGTGCCAGCAGCTTAGGTTGGGACATACGACTAGCGGCCCCGAACACCGGGGAGCTGTTTTTT.

The chain uses TRBV5-1 and TRBJ2-3; the D gene is possibly TRBD1 (5 bases). Trimming shortened V by 0 bases and J by 10 bases, and 21 bases separated the two germline ends. Germline V lookup: CDR1 SGHRS, CDR2 YFSETQ. The CDR3 is 16 amino acids. DNA of the CDR3: TGCGCCAGCAGCTTGGCCGAGGCTCCGCAGGGCGATGCGCAGTATTTT. Amino acid sequence: CASSLAEAPQGDAQYF.

This clonotype was counted a few times. This chain connects TRBV5-1 to TRBJ2-5; 9 nucleotides align to TRBD2. The V gene end was trimmed by 4 bases and the J gene end by 0 bases; junction bases not matched to a gene: 7. From germline, CDR1 is SGHRS and CDR2 YFSETQ. The CDR3 runs 16 residues. CDR3 coding DNA: TGCGCCAGCAGCAATGCTCTAGCGGGGTACCAAGAGACCCAGTACTTC. It translates to CASSNALAGYQETQYF.

This sequence joins TRBV20-1 and TRBJ2-1, with 9 positions matching TRBD2. V shed 4 bases, J shed 2 bases, and the junction held 15 bases outside the gene matches. CDR1 and CDR2 (germline): DFQATT, SNEGSKA (reference sequence). CDR3 length: 18 residues. The CDR3 is CSAKGAQAGGPPYNEQFF. CDR3 nucleotide sequence: TGCAGTGCTAAAGGGGCGCAGGCGGGAGGGCCCCCCTACAATGAGCAGTTCTTC.

This clonotype was counted a few times. The chain is built from TRBV4-1 and TRBJ2-1; D gene uncertain. Between the trimmed V and J ends, which lost 7 bases and 5 bases, there was a span of 21 bases. The CDR3 contains 16 residues. Germline values: CDR1 MGHRA, CDR2 YSYEKL. CDR3 protein: CASTQKVGIRNNEQFF. The DNA of the CDR3 is TGCGCCAGCACCCAGAAAGTGGGAATCCGAAACAATGAGCAGTTCTTC.

This chain links TRBV7-2 with TRBJ2-1; 15 bases align to TRBD2. CDR1 is SGHTA and CDR2 is FQGNSA in the germline V gene. The CDR3 is 21 amino acids. Trimming removed 2 bases from V and 4 bases from J; junction bases left unmatched: 15. CDR3 nucleotide sequence: TGTGCCAGCAGCTTACGCGGACTAGCGGGAGGGCCCCTGGCCTTATACAATGAGCAGTTCTTC. Encoded protein: CASSLRGLAGGPLALYNEQFF.

The V gene is TRBV11-2, the J gene TRBJ2-1; D is possibly TRBD2 (6 bases). V was clipped by 3 bases and J by 8 bases, with 17 bases between them. This CDR3 has 15 residues. From germline, CDR1 is SGHAT and CDR2 FQNNGV. The CDR3 sequence is CASSLGGNLGDEQFF. The CDR3 DNA reads as TGTGCCAGCAGCTTGGGCGGGAATTTGGGCGATGAGCAGTTCTTC.